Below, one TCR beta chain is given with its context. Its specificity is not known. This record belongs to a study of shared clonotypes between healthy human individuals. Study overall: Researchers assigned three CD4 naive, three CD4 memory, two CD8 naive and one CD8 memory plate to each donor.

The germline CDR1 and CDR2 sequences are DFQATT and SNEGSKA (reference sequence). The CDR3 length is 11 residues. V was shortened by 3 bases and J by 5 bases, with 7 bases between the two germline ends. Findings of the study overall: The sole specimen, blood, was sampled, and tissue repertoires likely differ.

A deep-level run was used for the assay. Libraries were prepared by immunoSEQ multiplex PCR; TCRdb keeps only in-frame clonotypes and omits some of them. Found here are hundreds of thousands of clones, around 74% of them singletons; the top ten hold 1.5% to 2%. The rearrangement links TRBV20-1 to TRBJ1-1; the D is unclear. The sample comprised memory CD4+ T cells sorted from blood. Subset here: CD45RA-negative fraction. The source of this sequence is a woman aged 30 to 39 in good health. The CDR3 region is CSASKKTEAFF. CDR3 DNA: TGCAGTGCTAGCAAGAAGACTGAAGCTTTCTTT.